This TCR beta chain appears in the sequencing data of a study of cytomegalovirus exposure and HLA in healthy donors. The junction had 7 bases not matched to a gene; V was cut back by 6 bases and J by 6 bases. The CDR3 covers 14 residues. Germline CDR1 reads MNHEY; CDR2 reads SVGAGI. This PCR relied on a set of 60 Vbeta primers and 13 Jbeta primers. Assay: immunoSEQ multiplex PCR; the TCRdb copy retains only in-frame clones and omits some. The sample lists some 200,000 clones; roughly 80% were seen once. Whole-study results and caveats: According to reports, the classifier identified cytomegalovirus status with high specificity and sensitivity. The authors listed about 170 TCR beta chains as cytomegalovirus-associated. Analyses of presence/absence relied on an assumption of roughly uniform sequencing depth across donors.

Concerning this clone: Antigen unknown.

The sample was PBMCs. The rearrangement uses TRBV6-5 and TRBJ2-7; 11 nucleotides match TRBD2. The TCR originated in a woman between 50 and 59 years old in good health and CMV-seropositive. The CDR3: CASRLAGGPLEQYF. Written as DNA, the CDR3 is TGTGCCAGCAGATTAGCGGGAGGGCCTCTCGAGCAGTACTTC.